Listed here are 17 T cell receptor beta chains from one sample, sequenced in a study of blood T cells in healthy people across ages. Together with a sample-barcoded 5' primer, a J-beta primer mix was included in a second PCR lasting roughly 6 to 12 cycles. MiXCR was run by TCRdb on the 5' RACE reads, yielding one entry per CDR3 protein. The data hold approximately 1.5 million distinct CDR3 sequences, with roughly 30% observed a single time. The source material was blood. These receptors came from a woman aged 30 to 39 in good health.

This clonotype was observed a handful of times. The rearrangement links TRBV6-2 or TRBV6-3 to TRBJ2-1; D gene uncertain. CDR1 MNHEY and CDR2 SVGEGT come from the germline V gene. With 2 bases removed from V and 4 bases from J, the gap between germline ends came to 6 bases. The CDR3 contains 13 residues. Here the CDR3 DNA reads TGTGCCAGCAGTTACCCCGGTTACAATGAGCAGTTCTTC. Translated: CASSYPGYNEQFF.

This clonotype came up many times. The rearrangement links TRBV28 to TRBJ2-3, with D perhaps TRBD2 (6 bases). Germline V CDR1 and CDR2: MDHEN, SYDVKM. With 3 bases removed from V and 1 base from J, the gap between germline ends came to 11 bases. The CDR3 contains 15 residues. The CDR3: CASSFAGWRTDTQYF. DNA of the CDR3: TGTGCCAGCAGTTTCGCGGGGTGGCGCACAGATACGCAGTATTTT.

Concerning this clonotype: A read error may produce the germline difference seen at one junction end. The chain carries TRBV29-1 and TRBJ2-7, with TRBD2 matching over 13 bases. The CDR3 runs 14 residues. Germline values: CDR1 SQVTM, CDR2 ANQGSEA. The CDR3 loop is CGVRTSGGYSEQYF. DNA for the CDR3: TGCGGCGTTCGGACTAGCGGGGGTTACAGCGAGCAGTACTTC.

This clonotype occurred a few times. The rearrangement joins TRBV3-1 to TRBJ1-2, with 9 bases fitting TRBD1. After removal of 3 bases from V and 6 bases from J, the junction contained 5 bases not matched to a gene. The CDR3 extends over 14 amino acids. Germline V gives CDR1 LGHDT, CDR2 YNNKEL (reference sequence). CDR3 DNA sequence: TGTGCCAGCAGCCATTGGGACAGGGTCGATGGCTACACCTTC. Amino acids: CASSHWDRVDGYTF.

This clonotype was seen repeatedly, ten times or more. The rearrangement joins TRBV12-3 or TRBV12-4 to TRBJ2-3; D call uncertain. V was trimmed by 6 bases and J by 4 bases, leaving 8 bases between them. This CDR3 is 12 amino acids long. CDR3 sequence (DNA): TGTGCCAGCAGCACCCCCCCAGATACGCAGTATTTT. Protein sequence: CASSTPPDTQYF.

Only a few counts were recorded for this clonotype. The chain has TRBV7-9 and TRBJ2-1; tentatively, D is TRBD2 (5 bases). Germline CDR1 reads SEHNR; CDR2 reads FQNEAQ (reference sequence). CDR3 size: 13 residues. Trimming removed 2 bases at V and 10 bases at J, with 12 bases between. The CDR3 DNA follows: TGTGCCAGCAGCTTACTCTCTGGAGGCGAGCAGTTCTTC. It codes for CASSLLSGGEQFF.

The chain carries TRBV28 and TRBJ2-5; D remains ambiguous. The V gene lost 9 bases and the J gene lost 2 bases, with 10 bases spanning the gap. The length of the CDR3 is 12 residues. Germline V gives CDR1 MDHEN, CDR2 SYDVKM. The CDR3 DNA reads TGTGCCAGTCAGGACCAACAAGAGACCCAGTACTTC. This gives the protein CASQDQQETQYF.

This clonotype has only a few counts. V and J are TRBV28 and TRBJ2-7, with D hard to call. The germline V gene has CDR1 MDHEN and CDR2 SYDVKM. This CDR3 comprises 11 residues. The V gene lost 8 bases and the J gene lost 5 bases, with 10 bases spanning the gap. The CDR3 sequence is CASGRLDEQYF. The DNA of the CDR3 is TGTGCCAGCGGACGACTCGACGAGCAGTACTTC.

This rearrangement joins TRBV3-1 to TRBJ2-7, with 13 bases that match TRBD2. Germline-derived CDR1 and CDR2 are LGHDT and YNNKEL (reference sequence). The CDR3 contains 17 residues. V lost 3 bases and J lost 7; bases outside the gene matches: 12. CDR3 sequence: CASSHGTSGDRVNEQYF. Here the CDR3 DNA reads TGTGCCAGCAGCCATGGGACTAGCGGGGATCGGGTCAATGAGCAGTACTTC.

The rearrangement joins TRBV4-1 to TRBJ2-7; 9 bases match TRBD2. There are 15 residues in the CDR3. Germline trimming cut 1 base from V and 5 bases from J; bases unmatched to any gene: 6. The germline V gene has CDR1 MGHRA and CDR2 YSYEKL. CDR3 loop: CASSQVGGRADEQYF. For the CDR3, the DNA is TGCGCCAGCAGCCAAGTCGGCGGGAGGGCGGACGAGCAGTACTTC.

The CDR3 sequence is CASSYGNPDRGREKLFF. The CDR3 DNA sequence: TGTGCCAGCAGTTACGGGAACCCCGACAGGGGGCGCGAAAAACTGTTTTTT. The rearrangement links TRBV6-6 to TRBJ1-4; 10 nucleotides match TRBD1. After removal of 2 bases from V and 8 bases from J, the junction contained 11 bases not matched to a gene. Germline assignment: CDR1 MNHNY and CDR2 SVGAGI (reference sequence). The CDR3 has 17 amino acids.

The rearrangement links TRBV7-2 to TRBJ2-5, with TRBD2 matching over 11 bases. The V segment lost 3 bases and the J segment 0 bases; nucleotides outside the gene matches: 3. This CDR3 has 16 amino acids. The germline gives CDR1 SGHTA, CDR2 FQGNSA. The CDR3 DNA follows: TGTGCCAGCAGCTTCCGACTAGCGGGGTACCAAGAGACCCAGTACTTC. As protein: CASSFRLAGYQETQYF. Full variable domain (missing parts from reference TRBV7-2 and TRBJ2-5): GAGVSQSPSNKVTEKGKDVELRCDPISGHTALYWYRQSLGQGLEFLIYFQGNSAPDKSGLPSDRFSAERTGGSVSTLTIQRTQQEDSAVYLCASSFRLAGYQETQYFGPGTRLLVL.

This rearrangement joins TRBV10-3 to TRBJ1-6, with D possibly being TRBD1 (6 bases). Trimming cost V 2 bases and J 7 bases, with 12 bases left between them. The CDR3 runs 15 residues. Germline V gene data show CDR1 as ENHRY and CDR2 as SYGVKD. This chain's CDR3 is CAISELDGGNSPLHF. CDR3 nucleotide sequence: TGTGCCATCAGTGAGCTCGACGGGGGCAATTCACCCCTCCACTTT.

V and J are TRBV29-1 and TRBJ2-1; TRBD2 matches 7 bases. Germline V gene data show CDR1 as SQVTM and CDR2 as ANQGSEA. V shed 4 bases, J shed 0 bases, and the junction held 6 bases outside the gene matches. The CDR3 runs to 15 residues. In DNA, the CDR3 is TGCAGCGTTGGGAGCGGGATCTTCTCCTACAATGAGCAGTTCTTC. This sequence encodes CSVGSGIFSYNEQFF.

This clonotype has more than one count but fewer than ten. The chain has TRBV28 and TRBJ1-5, with D perhaps TRBD1 (5 bases). Trimming took off 4 bases at V and 0 bases at J, with 13 bases between the two ends. Germline CDR1 reads MDHEN; CDR2 reads SYDVKM. This CDR3 contains 16 residues. DNA of the CDR3: TGTGCCAGCAGTTCCCGGGGGGGTTATAGCAATCAGCCCCAGCATTTT. Residues: CASSSRGGYSNQPQHF.

This chain joins TRBV5-1 and TRBJ1-2; the D gene is possibly TRBD1 (5 bases). V shed 0 bases and J shed 6 bases, with 21 bases lying between them. Germline CDR1 reads SGHRS; CDR2 reads YFSETQ. There are 17 residues in the CDR3. The CDR3 DNA follows: TGCGCCAGCAGCTTGGGACCCAGAAATCAGGGAATGGATGGCTACACCTTC. The encoded protein is CASSLGPRNQGMDGYTF.

The CDR3 loop reads CASSEARDSPLHF. The DNA for the CDR3 is TGTGCCAGCAGTGAGGCGAGGGATTCACCCCTCCACTTT. This chain links TRBV6-1 with TRBJ1-6; the D is unclear. Germline V gene sequence: CDR1 MNHNS, CDR2 SASEGT. V gave up 3 bases and J gave up 8 bases, with 8 bases separating them. The CDR3 has 13 residues.